These 14 T cell receptor beta chains originate from one sample sequenced in a study of blood T cell repertoires in COVID-19. Sequenced by immunoSEQ multiplex PCR; TCRdb stores in-frame clones only, minus some. The table includes approximately 180,000 clones, around 85% detected once. Sequences were obtained from PBMCs or T cells enriched from blood (not recorded which). The receptors originated from a man aged 35 to 55 who had recovered from COVID-19.

The chain joins TRBV29-1 to TRBJ1-3, with D tentatively TRBD1 (5 bases). Germline V lookup: CDR1 SQVTM, CDR2 ANQGSEA. Trimming cost V 7 bases and J 0 bases, with 16 bases left between them. This CDR3 has 15 residues. For the CDR3, the DNA is TGCAGCGCCTCGAGGGCCGGGGGCTCTGGAAACACCATATATTTT. Protein: CSASRAGGSGNTIYF.

This chain uses TRBV4-1 with TRBJ1-4, with no clear D. The CDR3 is 15 residues long. Looked up from germline, CDR1 is MGHRA and CDR2 is YSYEKL. The V end was cut by 2 bases, the J end by 8 bases, with 15 bases between. CDR3 region: CASSQYLGSDEKLFF. The CDR3 DNA follows: TGCGCCAGCAGCCAATATTTGGGTAGCGACGAAAAACTGTTTTTT.

On this clone: Its ends do not fully match the called genes, so a read error is possible. This chain connects TRBV15 to TRBJ2-4; 7 bases map to TRBD1. This CDR3 region has 16 residues. Germline lookup yields CDR1 LNHNV and CDR2 YYDKDF (reference sequence). The CDR3 loop is CATSREQGPGENIQYF. The CDR3 bases are TGTGCCACCAGCCGAGAACAGGGGCCAGGGGAAAACATTCAGTACTTC.

The chain uses TRBV5-6 and TRBJ1-6; the match to TRBD1 covers 8 bases. The germline CDR1 and CDR2 sequences are SGHDT and YYEEEE. This CDR3 comprises 14 residues. V lost 2 bases to trimming and J lost 9 bases; unmatched junction nucleotides: 4. The CDR3 DNA reads as TGTGCCAGCAGCTTTGACAGGGGAGCTTCACCCCTCCACTTT. It is translated as CASSFDRGASPLHF.

V usage is TRBV6-4 and J usage is TRBJ1-1; D may be TRBD1 (6 bases). The CDR3 has 13 residues. V lost 3 bases, J lost 7 bases, and 12 bases lay in between. The V gene's germline CDR1 is MRHNA and CDR2 SNTAGT. CDR3 DNA sequence: TGTGCCAGCAGTGAACAGGGTGGGCTTGAAGCTTTCTTT. Protein: CASSEQGGLEAFF.

The chain links TRBV11-2 to TRBJ2-1; tentatively, D is TRBD2 (5 bases). Trimming stripped 3 bases from V and 4 bases from J, with 13 bases between. CDR1 and CDR2 (germline): SGHAT, FQNNGV. The CDR3 covers 15 residues. The CDR3 DNA is TGTGCCAGCAGCTTTATAACGAGGGTGTACAATGAGCAGTTCTTC. Protein: CASSFITRVYNEQFF.

The chain recombines TRBV27 with TRBJ2-2, with TRBD2 matching 12 bases. The CDR3 is made up of 15 amino acids. Germline CDR1 reads MNHEY; CDR2 reads SMNVEV (reference sequence). J was trimmed by 9 bases and V by 4 bases; bases with no gene match: 6. The chain's CDR3 is CASSSPSGRGRELFF. In nucleotides, the CDR3 is TGTGCCAGCAGTTCGCCTAGCGGGAGGGGCCGGGAGCTGTTTTTT.

The chain links TRBV15 to TRBJ2-5; 10 bases line up with TRBD2. In germline, CDR1 is LNHNV, CDR2 YYDKDF (reference sequence). J gave up 2 bases and V 0 bases, and 3 bases lay outside the gene matches. This CDR3 is 16 amino acids long. The CDR3 loop is CATSRDPAGGQETQYF. The CDR3, as DNA: TGTGCCACCAGCAGAGATCCAGCGGGGGGGCAAGAGACCCAGTACTTC.

This clone was detected only once. The chain uses TRBV6-5 and TRBJ2-7; TRBD1 is a possible D gene (6 bases). Trimming stripped 7 bases from V and 4 bases from J, with 14 bases between. The CDR3 sequence is 13 residues long. Germline values: CDR1 MNHEY, CDR2 SVGAGI. CDR3 in DNA: TGTGCCAGCACCGTGGGACAAGGTTACGAGCAGTACTTC. As protein: CASTVGQGYEQYF.

J is TRBJ2-4 and V is TRBV7-3, with 16 bases fitting TRBD2. In germline, CDR1 is SGHTA, CDR2 FQGTGA. The CDR3 totals 16 residues. Germline trimming cut 4 bases from V and 8 bases from J; bases unmatched to any gene: 5. The CDR3 sequence is CASSSGTSGRADIQYF. Here the CDR3 DNA reads TGTGCCAGCAGCTCCGGGACTAGCGGGAGGGCGGACATTCAGTACTTC.

The chain carries TRBV9 and TRBJ1-2; 9 bases are a match to TRBD1. From germline, CDR1 is SGDLS and CDR2 YYNGEE. The CDR3 is made up of 14 amino acids. V was clipped by 4 bases and J by 7 bases; unmatched bases: 8. CDR3: CASSTTGGAGGYTF. The DNA of the CDR3 is TGTGCCAGCAGCACCACAGGGGGCGCCGGTGGCTACACCTTC.

This chain uses TRBV30 with TRBJ1-6; D not resolved. V lost 0 bases and J lost 10, with 10 bases in between. The CDR3 sequence is 13 residues long. The germline gives CDR1 GTSNPN, CDR2 SVGIG (reference sequence). For the CDR3, the DNA is TGTGCCTGGAGTGTCGGGGTCAGCTCACCCCTCCACTTT. Translated: CAWSVGVSSPLHF.

This clone is a singleton in its sample. V is TRBV4-1 and J is TRBJ1-2, with D maybe TRBD1 (6 bases). Trimming took off 0 bases at V and 3 bases at J, with 17 bases between the two ends. CDR1 is MGHRA, CDR2 YSYEKL, per germline. The CDR3 is made up of 17 amino acids. CDR3 residues: CASSQDLGRGLDYGYTF. The CDR3 DNA is TGCGCCAGCAGCCAAGATTTGGGCAGGGGCCTTGACTATGGCTACACCTTC.

This rearrangement joins TRBV25-1 to TRBJ1-3; maybe TRBD1 (5 bases). V lost 5 bases and J 2 bases, leaving 13 bases between the germline ends. This CDR3 has 15 residues. The germline V gene has CDR1 MGHDK and CDR2 SYGVNS. CDR3 protein: CASSPPGGAGNTIYF. The CDR3 region has the DNA TGTGCCAGCAGTCCGCCCGGGGGGGCTGGAAACACCATATATTTT. The complete variable domain, with remaining parts taken from reference TRBV25-1 and TRBJ1-3, reads EADIYQTPRYLVIGTGKKITLECSQTMGHDKMYWYQQDPGMELHLIHYSYGVNSTEKGDLSSESTVSRIRTEHFPLTLESARPSHTSQYLCASSPPGGAGNTIYFGEGSWLTVV.